This entry lists 30 T cell receptor beta chains sequenced from one sample in a study of shared clonotypes between healthy human individuals. Repertoires were generated with immunoSEQ multiplex PCR, while TCRdb's copy carries only in-frame clones and drops some. Here the sample spans millions of clones, more than 85% being singletons. The sequenced sample was naive CD4+ T cells from PBMCs. Subset meaning: CD45RA+ positively selected. The receptors stem from a man younger than 35 in good health. Some clones in this sample may be carry-over from other donors' samples.

The chain is built from TRBV6-5 and TRBJ2-7; 9 nucleotides agree with TRBD1. After removal of 2 bases from V and 8 bases from J, the junction contained 10 bases not matched to a gene. Germline loops: CDR1 MNHEY, CDR2 SVGAGI. This CDR3 is 15 amino acids long. The CDR3 is CASSYDGTGLEKQYF. The CDR3 DNA reads as TGTGCCAGCAGTTACGATGGGACAGGGTTAGAGAAGCAGTACTTC.

This chain uses TRBV2 with TRBJ2-7; the D gene is possibly TRBD2 (6 bases). V was shortened by 4 bases and J by 9 bases, with 16 bases between the two germline ends. CDR1 is SNHLY, CDR2 FYNNEI, per germline. CDR3 length: 13 amino acids. In DNA, the CDR3 is TGTGCCAGCAGTGTGGCTAGCGAGGGGTTGCAGTACTTC. Its translation: CASSVASEGLQYF.

The chain is built from TRBV27 and TRBJ2-7, with TRBD2 as a possible D gene (5 bases). The CDR3 consists of 16 residues. The V and J ends lost 5 bases and 1 base respectively, with 18 bases between them. The germline V gene encodes CDR1 MNHEY and CDR2 SMNVEV (reference sequence). CDR3 coding DNA: TGTGCCAGCAGTCCGCGTTTCGGGATCGGTTCCTACGAGCAGTACTTC. Amino acids: CASSPRFGIGSYEQYF.

This chain joins TRBV28 and TRBJ2-5; perhaps TRBD1 as D (5 bases). CDR1 and CDR2 from the germline V gene are MDHEN and SYDVKM. With 3 bases removed from V and 1 base from J, the gap between germline ends came to 9 bases. The length of the CDR3 is 14 residues. The CDR3 is CASSFGAFQETQYF. CDR3 in DNA: TGTGCCAGCAGTTTTGGGGCGTTCCAAGAGACCCAGTACTTC.

The J gene is TRBJ2-3, the V gene TRBV20-1, with D unclear. CDR3 length equals 11 residues. Germline V gene data show CDR1 as DFQATT and CDR2 as SNEGSKA (reference sequence). Trimming removed 1 base at V and 5 bases at J, with 4 bases between. The CDR3 bases are TGCAGTGCTAGAGCGGAAGATACGCAGTATTTT. This sequence encodes CSARAEDTQYF.

The chain has TRBV7-8 and TRBJ1-2; 8 bases are a match to TRBD1. The length of the CDR3 is 16 residues. Trimming cost V 3 bases and J 6 bases; bases outside gene matches: 12. Germline lookup yields CDR1 SGHVS and CDR2 FQNEAQ. The CDR3 DNA follows: TGTGCCAGCAGCTTGGGACAGGCGAGCTTAACGGATGGCTACACCTTC. Its protein is CASSLGQASLTDGYTF.

Here the CDR3 reads CASSLGLGRGQGFFLAFF. The CDR3 region has the DNA TGTGCCAGCAGCTTAGGATTAGGGCGGGGACAGGGGTTTTTCCTTGCTTTCTTT. The chain has TRBV7-8 and TRBJ1-1; 10 bases fit TRBD1. Germline CDR1 is SGHVS and CDR2 is FQNEAQ. The CDR3 totals 18 residues. The J segment lost 11 bases and the V segment lost 1 base, leaving 19 bases of the junction unmatched.

This chain uses TRBV2 with TRBJ2-3; no firm D call. The germline V gene encodes CDR1 SNHLY and CDR2 FYNNEI. The CDR3 totals 13 residues. V shed 3 bases and J shed 6 bases, with 10 bases lying between them. This CDR3 is CASSDTVWDTQYF. The CDR3 DNA sequence: TGTGCCAGCAGTGATACGGTGTGGGATACGCAGTATTTT. The whole variable domain, filled in from reference TRBV2 and TRBJ2-3, reads EPEVTQTPSHQVTQMGQEVILRCVPISNHLYFYWYRQILGQKVEFLVSFYNNEISEKSEIFDDQFSVERPDGSNFTLKIRSTKLEDSAMYFCASSDTVWDTQYFGPGTRLTVL.

The chain is built from TRBV25-1 and TRBJ1-2; unclear D gene. CDR3 size: 12 residues. V gave up 4 bases and J gave up 8 bases, with 11 bases separating them. In germline, CDR1 is MGHDK, CDR2 SYGVNS. This CDR3 reads CASSVSGGGYTF. DNA of the CDR3: TGTGCCAGCAGTGTTTCCGGAGGAGGCTACACCTTC.

V and J are TRBV18 and TRBJ1-5, with 7 nucleotides matching TRBD1. This CDR3 spans 15 amino acids. After removal of 1 base from V and 5 bases from J, the junction contained 5 bases not matched to a gene. Per the germline V gene, CDR1 is KGHSH and CDR2 is LQKENI. The CDR3 sequence is CASSPQGARDQPQHF. The DNA for the CDR3 is TGTGCCAGCTCACCACAGGGGGCAAGGGATCAGCCCCAGCATTTT.

This clone appeared a single time. The rearrangement uses TRBV5-1 and TRBJ1-1, with TRBD1 matching 9 bases. From germline, CDR1 is SGHRS and CDR2 YFSETQ. The CDR3 is 12 amino acids. Trimming took 7 bases from V and 5 from J; bases not matched to a gene: 3. CDR3 in DNA: TGCGCCAGCGGGACAGGGAAAACTGAAGCTTTCTTT. Protein sequence: CASGTGKTEAFF.

This clone was counted a few times. The V and J genes are TRBV18 and TRBJ1-2; TRBD1 matches 9 bases. The V gene's germline CDR1 is KGHSH and CDR2 LQKENI. CDR3 length equals 14 residues. V lost 2 bases to trimming and J lost 4 bases; unmatched junction nucleotides: 2. This CDR3 is CASSPVQGAYGYTF. CDR3 bases: TGTGCCAGCTCACCAGTACAGGGGGCCTATGGCTACACCTTC.

The chain has TRBV5-1 and TRBJ2-7, with D perhaps TRBD1 (6 bases). This CDR3 is 14 amino acids long. Germline V CDR1 and CDR2: SGHRS, YFSETQ. V dropped 2 bases and J dropped 2 bases, with 11 bases sitting between them. The chain's CDR3 is CASSFGTNTYEQYF. CDR3 DNA: TGCGCCAGCAGCTTCGGGACAAACACCTACGAGCAGTACTTC.

The V gene is TRBV30, the J gene TRBJ2-1, with D possibly matching TRBD1 (6 bases). Germline CDR1 and CDR2: GTSNPN and SVGIG (reference sequence). This CDR3 has 11 amino acids. V was pared by 1 base and J by 13 bases, with 11 bases between. The CDR3 nucleotides are TGTGCCTGGAGTGGAGGACAGTTCCAGTTCTTC. This encodes CAWSGGQFQFF.

The genes are TRBV6-5 and TRBJ2-4; D is undetermined. The CDR3 loop spans 15 amino acids. Germline CDR1 and CDR2: MNHEY and SVGAGI. Trimming stripped 6 bases from V and 0 bases from J, with 12 bases between. CDR3 loop: CASSTANPAKNIQYF. Written as DNA, the CDR3 is TGTGCCAGCAGCACAGCTAATCCAGCCAAAAACATTCAGTACTTC.

This clone was recorded only once. CDR3 bases: TGTGCCAGCAGCCCAGGGCTAGCGGGAGTAGTAGCTCATGAGCAGTTCTTC. It encodes CASSPGLAGVVAHEQFF. J is TRBJ2-1 and V is TRBV7-2; 10 nucleotides agree with TRBD2. The V segment lost 5 bases and the J segment 8 bases; nucleotides outside the gene matches: 15. CDR1 SGHTA and CDR2 FQGNSA come from the germline V gene. The CDR3 consists of 17 residues.

The chain uses TRBV28 and TRBJ1-1; 9 bases fit TRBD1. CDR1 is MDHEN and CDR2 is SYDVKM in the germline V gene. J was trimmed by 7 bases and V by 8 bases; bases with no gene match: 23. CDR3 size: 18 residues. In DNA, the CDR3 is TGTGCCAGCGGTGGATTTTTAAACAGGGGGCGCGAAGAGGGTGAAGCTTTCTTT. The encoded protein is CASGGFLNRGREEGEAFF.

CDR3 sequence reads: CAGHRGDTQYF. In nucleotides, the CDR3 is TGTGCCGGACACAGGGGAGATACGCAGTATTTT. The chain links TRBV2 to TRBJ2-3, with 7 bases that match TRBD1. V lost 11 bases to trimming and J lost 5 bases; unmatched junction nucleotides: 4. Per the germline V gene, CDR1 is SNHLY and CDR2 is FYNNEI. This CDR3 spans 11 amino acids.

This clone was recorded once. V is TRBV29-1 and J is TRBJ2-1; possibly TRBD2 for D (5 bases). The CDR3 has 15 residues. V was trimmed by 3 bases and J by 3 bases, leaving 15 bases between them. Germline CDR1 SQVTM, CDR2 ANQGSEA. The CDR3 sequence: CSVEGSSSHYNEQFF. The CDR3 nucleotides are TGCAGCGTTGAGGGGAGTAGCTCCCACTACAATGAGCAGTTCTTC.

The chain couples TRBV7-2 to TRBJ2-3; 7 positions agree with TRBD2. V lost 4 bases, J lost 2 bases, and 9 bases stayed unmatched. Germline CDR1 reads SGHTA; CDR2 reads FQGNSA. This CDR3 has 16 amino acids. CDR3 residues: CASSSPPAGITDTQYF. CDR3 bases: TGTGCCAGCAGCTCGCCCCCAGCGGGGATCACAGATACGCAGTATTTT.

The chain employs TRBV12-1 and TRBJ2-5; TRBD2 is the table's D call, not checked against the DNA. TRBV12-1 is assigned pseudogene status. This CDR3 has 16 amino acids. CDR3 nucleotide sequence: TGTGCCAGCAGCCCCCCCGGAACTAGCTGCCAAGAGACCCAGTACTTC. Translated, it gives CASSPPGTSCQETQYF.

This chain uses TRBV4-3 with TRBJ2-5, with 12 positions matching TRBD2. Germline values: CDR1 LGHNA, CDR2 YSLEER. There are 14 residues in the CDR3. The V gene end was trimmed by 4 bases and the J gene end by 9 bases; junction bases not matched to a gene: 6. The DNA for the CDR3 is TGCGCCAGCAGCCCCCGACTAGCGGGAGAATCCCAGTACTTC. Its protein is CASSPRLAGESQYF.

The rearrangement uses TRBV6-1 and TRBJ1-4, with TRBD1 matching 9 bases. The CDR3 runs to 15 residues. V gave up 3 bases and J gave up 8 bases; unmatched junction bases: 7. Germline V gene lookup returns CDR1 MNHNS and CDR2 SASEGT. CDR3 nucleotides: TGTGCCAGCAGTGATGGGGGACAGGGCGCCGAAAAACTGTTTTTT. The encoded protein is CASSDGGQGAEKLFF.

The chain has TRBV6-5 and TRBJ2-5; 9 bases fit TRBD2. The V and J ends lost 6 bases and 2 bases, in that order; junction bases with no gene match: 7. The germline gives CDR1 MNHEY, CDR2 SVGAGI. The CDR3 has 15 amino acids. The CDR3, as DNA: TGTGCCAGCAGGAGCGGGGCGGGAGGGCAAGAGACCCAGTACTTC. Protein product: CASRSGAGGQETQYF.

The chain couples TRBV19 to TRBJ2-7; D is undetermined. Germline V gene lookup returns CDR1 LNHDA and CDR2 SQIVND (reference sequence). V was pared by 9 bases and J by 2 bases, with 14 bases between. The length of the CDR3 is 13 residues. CDR3 in amino acids: CASRGNSAYEQYF. As DNA, the CDR3 is TGTGCCAGCCGTGGTAACTCAGCCTACGAGCAGTACTTC. Using reference TRBV19 and TRBJ2-7 for the parts outside the CDR3, the full variable domain is DGGITQSPKYLFRKEGQNVTLSCEQNLNHDAMYWYRQDPGQGLRLIYYSQIVNDFQKGDIAEGYSVSREKKESFPLTVTSAQKNPTAFYLCASRGNSAYEQYFGPGTRLTVT.

The chain links TRBV19 to TRBJ2-5; TRBD2 matches 12 bases. Germline CDR1 reads LNHDA; CDR2 reads SQIVND (reference sequence). The junction had 7 bases not matched to a gene; V was cut back by 3 bases and J by 2 bases. This CDR3 is 17 amino acids long. The CDR3 DNA reads as TGTGCCAGTAGTATCGACAGACTAGCGGGAGTGCAAGAGACCCAGTACTTC. The encoded protein is CASSIDRLAGVQETQYF.

The chain combines TRBV10-3 with TRBJ2-4; D is undetermined. V was clipped by 1 base and J by 0 bases, with 7 bases between them. Per the germline V gene, CDR1 is ENHRY and CDR2 is SYGVKD. The CDR3 runs 15 residues. CDR3 protein: CAISEFSLAKNIQYF. The CDR3 DNA follows: TGTGCCATCAGTGAGTTCTCTCTAGCCAAAAACATTCAGTACTTC.

This chain links TRBV7-9 with TRBJ2-5; 10 nucleotides align to TRBD2. Germline assignment: CDR1 SEHNR and CDR2 FQNEAQ (reference sequence). This CDR3 region has 16 residues. The ends lost 2 bases at V and 1 base at J; junction bases unmatched: 4. The CDR3 spells CASSLQLAGFQETQYF. DNA for the CDR3: TGTGCCAGCAGCTTACAACTAGCGGGGTTCCAAGAGACCCAGTACTTC.

This clone has only one observation. The chain carries TRBV7-2 and TRBJ1-1, with D unclear. CDR1 SGHTA and CDR2 FQGNSA come from the germline V gene. The CDR3 covers 14 residues. V lost 1 base, J lost 6 bases, and 12 bases lay in between. The CDR3 is CASSLVYNGAEAFF. In DNA, the CDR3 is TGTGCCAGCAGCTTAGTTTATAATGGGGCTGAAGCTTTCTTT.

This clone was counted once. This chain links TRBV4-3 with TRBJ2-1; D tentatively reads TRBD1 or TRBD2 (5 bases each). The V and J ends lost 0 bases and 6 bases respectively, with 12 bases between them. The CDR3 has 15 residues. Germline lookup yields CDR1 LGHNA and CDR2 YSLEER. This chain's CDR3 is CASSQDGWGRNEQFF. The CDR3 coding sequence is TGCGCCAGCAGCCAAGATGGATGGGGACGCAATGAGCAGTTCTTC.